This TCR beta chain was retrieved from a study of T cell repertoires in cytomegalovirus infection. Study-wide context: CMV infection together with matching HLA type was indicated by public TCR beta signatures.

TCRdb re-called the reads through MiXCR, storing one row per CDR3 protein. The table records around 300,000 distinct CDR3 sequences, 25% of them present only once. In regard to this clonotype: What it recognizes is unknown.

The specimen comprised cultured PBMCs, sampled from culture after CMV antigen stimulation. This TCR came from a human donor in good health (CMV status not recorded). Some clones in this sample may be carry-over from other donors' samples.

Here the CDR3 DNA reads TGTGCCAGCAGCAAGGGAGGACCTAATCAGCCCCAGCATTTT. This encodes CASSKGGPNQPQHF. This rearrangement joins TRBV7-8 to TRBJ1-5; unclear D gene. The ends were cut back, 5 bases at V and 4 bases at J, with 12 bases in the middle. The CDR3 sequence is 14 residues long. CDR1 is SGHVS, CDR2 FQNEAQ, per germline.